These 31 T cell receptor beta chains were sequenced from one sample in a study of tumor and adjacent non-tumor tissue in lung cancer. TCRbeta libraries were built with three rounds of nested PCR, modified from ARM-PCR. TCRdb processed the multiplex PCR reads anew with MiXCR; each CDR3 protein has one entry. The sample contains 60,000 or so distinct CDR3 sequences, more than 55% of which appear only once. The template was RNA from unsorted bulk tissue. The normal lung tissue was taken more than 3 cm from the tumor edge. Sequencing was done on a sample of distant non-tumor lung tissue. The receptor set was obtained from a man in his 70s with non-small cell lung cancer.

In this sample, this clonotype turned up many times. Possible read error: a much larger clone is one base away. The gene calls are TRBV11-2 and TRBJ2-7; the D gene could be TRBD1 or TRBD2 (7 bases each). This CDR3 comprises 13 residues. Germline V gene sequence: CDR1 SGHAT, CDR2 FQNNGV. CDR3 sequence reads: CANSLTGRGGQYF. The CDR3 DNA reads TGTGCCAACAGCTTAACAGGCAGGGGGGGGCAGTACTTC.

Comments on this clonotype: The junction shows a germline mismatch at one end, possibly a read error. The chain carries TRBV4-2 and TRBJ2-2, with D unresolved. This CDR3 is 14 amino acids long. Per germline, CDR1 LGHNA and CDR2 YNFKEQ. CDR3 residues: CASNQVALPVELFF. The CDR3 DNA sequence: TGTGCCAGCAACCAAGTAGCCCTCCCCGTGGAGCTGTTTTTT.

Regarding this clonotype: At one of its ends the junction is not consistent with the germline gene, which may arise from a read error. This chain uses TRBV9 with TRBJ2-5; D unresolved. Germline V gene lookup returns CDR1 SGDLS and CDR2 YYNGEE. This CDR3 has 14 residues. The CDR3 loop reads CPSSLSSLQETQYF. The CDR3 coding sequence is TGTCCCAGCAGCCTCTCATCCCTACAAGAGACCCAGTACTTC.

Details on this clonotype: Germline is not matched at one junction end, which may reflect a read error. The V call is TRBV29-1, the J call TRBJ1-2, with TRBD1 as a possible D gene (6 bases). The CDR3 contains 17 residues. The germline V gene has CDR1 SQVTM and CDR2 ANQGSEA. CDR3 amino acids: CRVEGGKGTPHQDGYTF. CDR3 nucleotide sequence: TGCAGAGTTGAAGGGGGTAAAGGGACACCTCATCAGGATGGCTACACCTTC.

In regard to this clonotype: This may be a read error, as it is one base from a much larger clone. This chain joins TRBV20-1 and TRBJ2-4; D not certain. The CDR3 consists of 16 residues. Germline lookup yields CDR1 DFQATT and CDR2 SNEGSKA (reference sequence). The CDR3 DNA reads as TGCTGTGCTAGAGACGGTACACCGAGAGCCAAAAACATTCAGTACTTC. This encodes CCARDGTPRAKNIQYF.

The chain has TRBV20-1 and TRBJ2-2, with 11 positions matching TRBD2. The CDR3 runs to 20 residues. CDR1 and CDR2 (germline): DFQATT, SNEGSKA (reference sequence). The V gene end was trimmed by 7 bases and the J gene end by 5 bases; junction bases not matched to a gene: 24. This CDR3 reads CSVREAASGGPERITGELFF. The CDR3 nucleotides are TGCAGTGTCAGAGAGGCGGCTAGCGGGGGGCCCGAGCGAATAACCGGGGAGCTGTTTTTT.

In this sample, this clonotype turned up once. The chain couples TRBV29-1 to TRBJ2-3; 7 bases match TRBD2. Trimming cost V 1 base and J 11 bases; bases outside gene matches: 15. This CDR3 is built from 15 residues. The germline gives CDR1 SQVTM, CDR2 ANQGSEA. Here the CDR3 DNA reads TGCAGCGTTGAAGGCTGGCGGGAGAGCCTATATATGCAGTATTTT. This gives the protein CSVEGWRESLYMQYF.

This clonotype was counted ten times or more. This chain connects TRBV28 to TRBJ2-7; D might be TRBD1 or TRBD2, each matching 5 bases. CDR1 and CDR2 (germline): MDHEN, SYDVKM. There are 14 residues in the CDR3. V gave up 7 bases and J gave up 2 bases, with 15 bases separating them. CDR3: CASIPGSRPYEQYF. The CDR3 DNA reads as TGTGCCAGCATTCCAGGGAGTCGCCCCTACGAGCAGTACTTC. Supplemented by reference TRBV28 and TRBJ2-7, the full variable domain reads DVKVTQSSRYLVKRTGEKVFLECVQDMDHENMFWYRQDPGLGLRLIYFSYDVKMKEKGDIPEGYSVSREKKERFSLILESASTNQTSMYLCASIPGSRPYEQYFGPGTRLTVT.

Notes on this clonotype: Because the CDR3 is missing its conserved closing phenylalanine or tryptophan, this is likely a read error. The CDR3 DNA reads TGTGCCAGCAGCTTAGCCCAGTTCCCGACGTACGAGCAGTACCTC. Translated: CASSLAQFPTYEQYL. This chain connects TRBV11-2 to TRBJ2-7, with no clear D. The CDR3 is made up of 15 amino acids. Germline CDR1 is SGHAT and CDR2 is FQNNGV. Trimming took 1 base from V and 4 from J, leaving 14 bases between them.

With regard to this clonotype: An end of the junction differs from the germline gene, which may be a read error. The CDR3 DNA follows: TGTGCCAGCAATCCACAAGGGACCGGGGAGATGTTTTTT. Its translation: CASNPQGTGEMFF. The gene calls are TRBV11-2 and TRBJ2-2; D may be TRBD1 or TRBD2 (5 bases each). This CDR3 is 13 amino acids long. CDR1 is SGHAT and CDR2 is FQNNGV in the germline V gene.

This chain links TRBV30 with TRBJ2-5; 9 nucleotides align to TRBD2. Germline values: CDR1 GTSNPN, CDR2 SVGIG (reference sequence). The trim removed 1 base at V and 10 bases at J, leaving 4 bases unmatched. The CDR3 runs to 12 residues. CDR3 sequence reads: CAWSASAGGQYF. Here the CDR3 DNA reads TGTGCCTGGAGTGCTTCAGCGGGGGGCCAGTACTTC.

As concerns this clonotype: An end of the junction differs from the germline gene, which may be a read error. The chain employs TRBV11-2 and TRBJ2-7, with a possible D match to TRBD2 (7 bases). From germline, CDR1 is SGHAT and CDR2 FQNNGV. The CDR3 totals 15 residues. DNA for the CDR3: TGTGTCAGCAGCTTAGATAAGGGGGGGAGGTACGAGTGGTACTTC. Translating it yields CVSSLDKGGRYEWYF.

This clonotype was found once. The V gene is TRBV5-5, the J gene TRBJ2-3; possible D gene TRBD1, 6 bases. The CDR3 totals 15 residues. The germline V gene has CDR1 SGHKS and CDR2 YYEKEE (reference sequence). The germline V and J ends were trimmed by 4 bases and 8 bases, with 20 bases remaining between them. CDR3 loop: CASSVGRTPRGTQYF. The CDR3 DNA is TGTGCCAGCAGCGTGGGTCGGACGCCCAGGGGTACGCAGTATTTT.

This clonotype was seen once. J is TRBJ2-5 and V is TRBV11-2, with D tentatively TRBD1 (6 bases). The CDR3 has 16 residues. With 6 bases removed from V and 6 bases from J, the gap between germline ends came to 23 bases. The V gene's germline CDR1 is SGHAT and CDR2 FQNNGV. CDR3 residues: CASRLRRATRGKTQYF. CDR3 DNA: TGTGCCAGCAGATTACGTCGCGCGACGAGGGGGAAGACCCAGTACTTC. Looking up the rest from reference TRBV11-2 and TRBJ2-5 gives the full variable domain: EAGVAQSPRYKIIEKRQSVAFWCNPISGHATLYWYQQILGQGPKLLIQFQNNGVVDDSQLPKDRFSAERLKGVDSTLKIQPAKLEDSAVYLCASRLRRATRGKTQYFGPGTRLLVL.

On this clonotype: The junction departs from germline at one end; a sequencing error may be responsible. This rearrangement joins TRBV4-1 to TRBJ1-5; maybe TRBD1 (5 bases). This CDR3 is built from 13 residues. Germline CDR1 and CDR2: MGHRA and YSYEKL. The CDR3 spells CASGGGLHQPQYF. The CDR3 coding sequence is TGCGCCAGCGGGGGGGGATTGCATCAGCCCCAGTATTTC.

Of note for this clonotype: A read error may be the cause here, since a much bigger clone is one base away. This chain links TRBV6-2 or TRBV6-3 with TRBJ2-3; unclear D gene. Looked up from germline, CDR1 is MNHEY and CDR2 is SVGEGT. This CDR3 has 12 amino acids. The CDR3: CASSYRADMQYF. The CDR3 DNA follows: TGTGCCAGCAGTTACCGGGCGGATATGCAGTATTTT.

The chain links TRBV28 to TRBJ1-5; D gene uncertain. Between the trimmed V and J ends, which lost 1 base and 2 bases, there was a span of 6 bases. CDR3 length equals 14 residues. Germline lookup yields CDR1 MDHEN and CDR2 SYDVKM. As DNA, the CDR3 is TGTGCCAGCAGTTTATTCGGGCGCAATCAGCCCCAGCATTTT. Protein sequence: CASSLFGRNQPQHF.

This clonotype was counted a single time. The chain links TRBV10-3 to TRBJ1-2; D gene uncertain. Germline V gene sequence: CDR1 ENHRY, CDR2 SYGVKD. CDR3 size: 12 residues. Written as DNA, the CDR3 is TGTACCACCAGTGAGGCGGCTAATGGCTACACCTTC. Translating gives CTTSEAANGYTF.

To note about this clonotype: The junction shows a germline mismatch at one end, possibly a read error. This sequence joins TRBV29-1 and TRBJ2-1; D uncertain. CDR1 SQVTM and CDR2 ANQGSEA come from the germline V gene. This CDR3 comprises 16 residues. The CDR3 sequence is CSAEDQQWSSYNEQFF. In DNA, the CDR3 is TGCAGCGCTGAAGATCAACAGTGGAGCTCCTACAATGAGCAGTTCTTC.

Comment on this clonotype: Compared with germline, one end of the junction differs, possibly owing to a read error. The chain uses TRBV6-6 and TRBJ1-1; D not resolved. Per the germline V gene, CDR1 is MNHNY and CDR2 is SVGAGI (reference sequence). The CDR3 is 14 amino acids. CDR3 coding DNA: TGTACCAGCAGCAAGACGGGGTTTAGCACTGAAGCTTTCTTT. As protein: CTSSKTGFSTEAFF.

About this clonotype itself: At one end the junction does not follow the germline gene, possibly because of a read error. The rearrangement uses TRBV11-3 and TRBJ2-3, with 10 bases that match TRBD1. The germline gives CDR1 SGHNT, CDR2 YENEEA. The CDR3 is 15 residues long. The CDR3, as DNA: TGCGCCAGTACCTTGGACAGGGGGAGGACAGATACGGAGTATTTT. Protein product: CASTLDRGRTDTEYF.

Concerning this clonotype: A read error may account for a junction end that differs from germline. This chain uses TRBV5-6 with TRBJ2-7; the match to TRBD2 covers 10 bases. This CDR3 has 17 amino acids. CDR1 SGHDT and CDR2 YYEEEE come from the germline V gene. CDR3 amino acids: CASSSRLAGTKSYEQCF. The CDR3 DNA reads as TGTGCCAGCAGCTCTAGACTAGCGGGTACAAAGAGCTACGAACAGTGCTTC.

CDR3 bases: TGTGCCAGCAGCTTTAAAGGGGACAGACCGAACACCGGGGAGCTGTTTTTT. This codes for CASSFKGDRPNTGELFF. V gene TRBV7-9 combines with J gene TRBJ2-2, with 7 bases identical to TRBD1. The V segment lost 3 bases and the J segment 0 bases; nucleotides outside the gene matches: 7. This CDR3 is 17 amino acids long. CDR1 and CDR2 (germline): SEHNR, FQNEAQ (reference sequence).

As concerns this clonotype: One junction end disagrees with the germline gene, perhaps due to a read error. The chain has TRBV7-9 and TRBJ1-3; no firm D call. Germline V lookup: CDR1 SEHNR, CDR2 FQNEAQ (reference sequence). The CDR3 loop spans 15 amino acids. The CDR3 bases are TGTGCCAGCAGCCCGCAGCGCAGGTTGCAAAACACCATATGTTTT. The encoded protein is CASSPQRRLQNTICF.

In the case of this clonotype: A much larger clone differs by one base, so this may be a read error. The V call is TRBV6-1, the J call TRBJ2-1; 7 nucleotides align to TRBD2. V shed 4 bases and J 15 bases; nucleotides not matched to a gene: 12. The CDR3 runs 13 residues. CDR1 is MNHNS and CDR2 is SASEGT in the germline V gene. CDR3 sequence: CASSGTGTTKRFF. As DNA, the CDR3 is TGTGCCAGCAGTGGAACCGGGACTACCAAGCGGTTCTTC.

On this clonotype: A much larger clone differs from this one at a single base, so this may be a read error. V usage is TRBV5-4 and J usage is TRBJ2-7, with TRBD2 matching over 9 bases. Germline assignment: CDR1 SGHNT and CDR2 YYREEE (reference sequence). The V segment lost 4 bases and the J segment 6 bases; nucleotides outside the gene matches: 14. The CDR3 sequence is 16 residues long. CDR3 sequence reads: CASSIGTSRGLSEQYF. The DNA for the CDR3 is TGTGCCAGCAGCATCGGGACTAGCCGAGGCCTCTCCGAGCAGTACTTC.

Notes on this clonotype: At one end the junction does not follow the germline gene, possibly because of a read error. V gene TRBV20-1 combines with J gene TRBJ2-7; D not certain. CDR1 is DFQATT and CDR2 is SNEGSKA in the germline V gene (reference sequence). The CDR3 runs 13 residues. CDR3 DNA sequence: TGTAGTGCTAGAACACACAACCCCTACGAGCAGTACTTC. This codes for CSARTHNPYEQYF.

Regarding this clonotype: Being one base from a much bigger clone, this may be a read error. The chain employs TRBV6-5 and TRBJ1-6, with D possibly being TRBD1 (5 bases). V was pared by 6 bases and J by 10 bases, with 22 bases between. The CDR3 extends over 16 amino acids. In germline, CDR1 is MNHEY, CDR2 SVGAGI. CDR3 nucleotide sequence: TGTGCCAGCAGACCCGGACACTCCGCCCTTAGGTCACCCCTCCACTTT. Residues: CASRPGHSALRSPLHF.

There are many counts of this clonotype. The chain joins TRBV28 to TRBJ1-4, with D uncertain. From germline, CDR1 is MDHEN and CDR2 SYDVKM. This CDR3 contains 14 residues. Trimming took 3 bases from V and 9 from J, leaving 14 bases between them. CDR3 region: CASSLSAAGKKLFF. CDR3 bases: TGTGCCAGCAGTTTGTCCGCTGCTGGGAAAAAACTGTTTTTT.

This clonotype was counted at least ten times. The rearrangement uses TRBV29-1 and TRBJ1-5; possibly TRBD1 for D (5 bases). From germline, CDR1 is SQVTM and CDR2 ANQGSEA. V lost 6 bases to trimming and J lost 3 bases, with 12 bases between them. CDR3 length: 13 residues. The CDR3 sequence is CSVRKTDNQPQHF. CDR3 bases: TGCAGCGTCCGGAAGACAGACAATCAGCCCCAGCATTTT.

This clonotype was observed a handful of times. A junction end diverges from the germline sequence, so it may reflect a read error. The chain links TRBV6-1 to TRBJ1-6; D not certain. Germline CDR1 MNHNS, CDR2 SASEGT. The CDR3 has 14 residues. As DNA, the CDR3 is TGTGCCAGCAGTGAACTAGGGAAAGGTTCACCCCCCCACTTT. It codes for CASSELGKGSPPHF.